The clone carrying this T cell receptor (beta chain) came up many times. The V end was cut by 2 bases, the J end by 8 bases, with 13 bases between. CDR3 length: 14 amino acids. This sample was included in a study of response to subunit inactivated influenza vaccine. A single record per CDR3 protein comes from TCRdb applying MiXCR to the RT-PCR reads. The repertoire holds 700,000 to 900,000 distinct CDR3 sequences, approximately 22% seen once, with 10% in the top ten. The sample here was PBMCs from blood, taken around 5 days after vaccination. The chain is built from TRBV12-3 or TRBV12-4 and TRBJ1-3, with D perhaps TRBD1 (6 bases). The TCR sequence derives from a man aged 50-59 years who received an inactivated influenza vaccine. The CDR3 nucleotides are TGTGCCAGCAGTTTAAGGGACAACGCGGACACCATATATTTT. It translates to CASSLRDNADTIYF.